This T cell receptor beta chain was sequenced during a study of cytomegalovirus exposure and HLA in healthy donors. V lost 4 bases and J lost 5; bases outside the gene matches: 6. CDR1 is PRHDT and CDR2 is FYEKMQ in the germline V gene (reference sequence). The CDR3 is 16 amino acids. Study-level points and caveats: Later analysis showed TCR association rates varying by HLA locus, highest for DRB1 and lowest for HLA-C.

Note on this clone: The antigen remains undetermined.

PCR primers comprised 60 Vbeta and 13 Jbeta primers. TCRdb's table, derived via immunoSEQ multiplex PCR, lists solely in-frame clones and lacks some. Among around 84,000 clones listed, roughly four fifths were seen once. Sequenced: PBMCs. The sequence was obtained from a human donor in good health. This chain joins TRBV13 and TRBJ2-5; the match to TRBD2 covers 14 bases. CDR3 in amino acids: CASSSRLAGGRETQYF. The DNA for the CDR3 is TGTGCCAGCAGCTCACGACTAGCGGGGGGGCGGGAGACCCAGTACTTC.